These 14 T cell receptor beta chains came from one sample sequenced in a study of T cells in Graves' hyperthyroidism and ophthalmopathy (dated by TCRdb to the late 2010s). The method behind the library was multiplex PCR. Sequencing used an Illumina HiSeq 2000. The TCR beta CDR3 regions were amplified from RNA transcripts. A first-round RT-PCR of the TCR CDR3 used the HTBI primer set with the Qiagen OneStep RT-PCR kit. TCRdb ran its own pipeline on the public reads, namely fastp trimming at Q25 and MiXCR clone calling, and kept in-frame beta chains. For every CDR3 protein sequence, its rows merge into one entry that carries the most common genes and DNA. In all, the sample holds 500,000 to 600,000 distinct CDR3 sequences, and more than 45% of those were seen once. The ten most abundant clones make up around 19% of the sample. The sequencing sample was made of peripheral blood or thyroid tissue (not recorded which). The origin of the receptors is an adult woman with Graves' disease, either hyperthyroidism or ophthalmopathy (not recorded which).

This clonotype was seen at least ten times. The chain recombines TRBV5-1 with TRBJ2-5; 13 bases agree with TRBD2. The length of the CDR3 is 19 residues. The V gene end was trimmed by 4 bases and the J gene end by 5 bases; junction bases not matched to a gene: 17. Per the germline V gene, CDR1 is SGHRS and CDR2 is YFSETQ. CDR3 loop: CASSKRTSGRLGPKETQYF. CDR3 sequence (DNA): TGCGCCAGCAGCAAGCGGACTAGCGGGAGATTAGGGCCGAAGGAGACCCAGTACTTC.

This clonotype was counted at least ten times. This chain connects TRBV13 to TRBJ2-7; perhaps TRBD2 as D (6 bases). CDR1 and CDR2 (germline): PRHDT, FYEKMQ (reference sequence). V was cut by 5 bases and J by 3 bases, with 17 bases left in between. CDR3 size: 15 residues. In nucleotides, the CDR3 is TGTGCCAGCAGCCACGGGCCCGGAGGGGACTACGAGCAGTACTTC. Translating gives CASSHGPGGDYEQYF.

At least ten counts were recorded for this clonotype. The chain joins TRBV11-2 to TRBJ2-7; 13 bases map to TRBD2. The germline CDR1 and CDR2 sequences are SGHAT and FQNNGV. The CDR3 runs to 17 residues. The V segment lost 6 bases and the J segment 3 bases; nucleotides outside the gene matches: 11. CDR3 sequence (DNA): TGTGCCAGCAGGCGGACTAGCGGGGGCCCCAGGCGCTACGAGCAGTACTTC. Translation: CASRRTSGGPRRYEQYF.

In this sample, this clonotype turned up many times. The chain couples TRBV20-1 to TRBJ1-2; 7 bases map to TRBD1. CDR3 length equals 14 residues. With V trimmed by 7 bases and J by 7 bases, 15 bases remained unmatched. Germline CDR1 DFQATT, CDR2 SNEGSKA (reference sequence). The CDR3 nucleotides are TGCAGTGGGGAGGGGGCTTCAAGGTCCGGTGGCTACACCTTC. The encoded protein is CSGEGASRSGGYTF.

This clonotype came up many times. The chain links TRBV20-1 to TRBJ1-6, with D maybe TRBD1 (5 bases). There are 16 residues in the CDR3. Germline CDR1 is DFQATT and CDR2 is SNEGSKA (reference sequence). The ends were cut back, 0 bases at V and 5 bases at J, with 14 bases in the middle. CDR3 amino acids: CSARDGRAGDNSPLHF. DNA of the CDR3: TGCAGTGCTAGAGACGGCAGGGCGGGGGATAATTCACCCCTCCACTTT.

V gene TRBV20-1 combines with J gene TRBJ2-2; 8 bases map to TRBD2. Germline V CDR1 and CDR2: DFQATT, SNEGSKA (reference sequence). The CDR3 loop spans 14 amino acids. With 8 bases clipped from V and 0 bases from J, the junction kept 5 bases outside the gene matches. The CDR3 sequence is CSTLAGTNTGELFF. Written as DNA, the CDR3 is TGCAGTACGCTAGCGGGCACGAACACCGGGGAGCTGTTTTTT.

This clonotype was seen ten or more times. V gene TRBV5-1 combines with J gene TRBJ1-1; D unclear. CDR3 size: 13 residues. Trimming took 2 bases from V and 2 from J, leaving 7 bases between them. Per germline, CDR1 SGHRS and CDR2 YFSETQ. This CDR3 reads CASSFTANTEAFF. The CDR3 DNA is TGCGCCAGCAGCTTTACCGCAAACACTGAAGCTTTCTTT.

The CDR3 loop is CAISESIGTVYEQYF. DNA of the CDR3: TGTGCCATCAGTGAGTCGATCGGGACAGTCTACGAGCAGTACTTC. The chain combines TRBV10-3 with TRBJ2-7; 7 bases map to TRBD1. Looked up from germline, CDR1 is ENHRY and CDR2 is SYGVKD. The CDR3 consists of 15 residues. Trimming removed 0 bases from V and 3 bases from J; junction bases left unmatched: 5.

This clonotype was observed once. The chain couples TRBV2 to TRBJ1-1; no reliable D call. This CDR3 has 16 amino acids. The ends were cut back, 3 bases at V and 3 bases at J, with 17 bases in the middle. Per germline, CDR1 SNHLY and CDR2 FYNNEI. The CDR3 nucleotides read TGTGCCAGCAGTGACGCCGGGTCAGATGGATACACTGAAGCTTTCTTT. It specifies CASSDAGSDGYTEAFF.

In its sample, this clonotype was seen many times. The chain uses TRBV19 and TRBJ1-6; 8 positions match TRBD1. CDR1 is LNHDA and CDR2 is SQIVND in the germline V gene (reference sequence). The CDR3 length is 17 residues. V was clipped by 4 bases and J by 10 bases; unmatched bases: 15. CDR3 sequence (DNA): TGTGCCAGTAGTAATATCCCCTTGACAGGGGCGGAATCACCCCTCCACTTT. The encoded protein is CASSNIPLTGAESPLHF.

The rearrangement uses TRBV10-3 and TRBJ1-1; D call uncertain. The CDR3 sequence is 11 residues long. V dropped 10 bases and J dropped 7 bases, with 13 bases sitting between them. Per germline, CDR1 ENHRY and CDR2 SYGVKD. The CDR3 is CASMWGFEAFF. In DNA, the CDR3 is TGTGCCAGCATGTGGGGATTTGAAGCTTTCTTT.

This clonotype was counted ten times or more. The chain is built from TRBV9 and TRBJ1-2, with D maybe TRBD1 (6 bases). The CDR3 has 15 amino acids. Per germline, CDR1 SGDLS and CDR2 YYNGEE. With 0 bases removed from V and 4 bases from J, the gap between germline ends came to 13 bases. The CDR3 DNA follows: TGTGCCAGCAGCGTAGCACGACAGGCTGGCTATGGCTACACCTTC. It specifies CASSVARQAGYGYTF. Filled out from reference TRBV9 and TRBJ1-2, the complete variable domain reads DSGVTQTPKHLITATGQRVTLRCSPRSGDLSVYWYQQSLDQGLQFLIQYYNGEERAKGNILERFSAQQFPDLHSELNLSSLELGDSALYFCASSVARQAGYGYTFGSGTRLTVV.

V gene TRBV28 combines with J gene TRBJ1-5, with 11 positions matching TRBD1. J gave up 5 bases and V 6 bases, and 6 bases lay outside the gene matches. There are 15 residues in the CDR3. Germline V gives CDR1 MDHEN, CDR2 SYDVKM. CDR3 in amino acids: CASSPGTGGYQPQHF. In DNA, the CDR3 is TGTGCCAGCAGCCCTGGGACAGGGGGGTATCAGCCCCAGCATTTT.

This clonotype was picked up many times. The CDR3, as DNA: TGCAGTGCTAGCAGCGCGGGACTTGGGCAGGACACCATATATTTT. It is translated as CSASSAGLGQDTIYF. J is TRBJ1-3 and V is TRBV20-1; tentatively, D is TRBD1 (5 bases). V lost 3 bases, J lost 8 bases, and 20 bases lay in between. CDR3 length equals 15 residues. Germline CDR1 and CDR2: DFQATT and SNEGSKA (reference sequence).